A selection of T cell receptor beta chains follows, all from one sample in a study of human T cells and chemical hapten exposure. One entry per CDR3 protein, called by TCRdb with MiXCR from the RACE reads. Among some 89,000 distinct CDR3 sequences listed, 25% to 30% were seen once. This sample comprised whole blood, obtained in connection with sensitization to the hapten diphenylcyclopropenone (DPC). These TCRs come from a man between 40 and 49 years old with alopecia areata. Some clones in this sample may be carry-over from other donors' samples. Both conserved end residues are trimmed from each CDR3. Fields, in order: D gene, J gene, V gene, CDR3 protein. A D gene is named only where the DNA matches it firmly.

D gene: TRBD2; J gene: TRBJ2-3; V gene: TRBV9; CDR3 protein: ASSARLAGGTDTQY
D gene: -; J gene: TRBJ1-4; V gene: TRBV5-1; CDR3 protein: ASSPDTTNEKLF
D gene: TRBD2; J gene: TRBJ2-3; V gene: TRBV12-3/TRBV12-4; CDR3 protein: ASSLGSGRSDTQY
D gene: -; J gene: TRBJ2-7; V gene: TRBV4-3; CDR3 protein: ASSQEEGETYEQY
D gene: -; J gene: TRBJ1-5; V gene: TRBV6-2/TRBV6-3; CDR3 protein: ASSLVGVSNQPQH
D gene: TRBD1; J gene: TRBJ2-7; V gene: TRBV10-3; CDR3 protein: AISTSGTGPYEQY
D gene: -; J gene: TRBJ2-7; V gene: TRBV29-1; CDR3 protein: SAATAYEQY
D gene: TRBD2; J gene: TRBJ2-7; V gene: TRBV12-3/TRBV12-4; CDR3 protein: ASSLAGQYEQY
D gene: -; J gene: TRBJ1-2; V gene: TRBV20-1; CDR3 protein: SARDAGRPYGDT
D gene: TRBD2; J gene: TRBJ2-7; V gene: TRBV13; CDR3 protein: ASSLRTSGWSYEQY
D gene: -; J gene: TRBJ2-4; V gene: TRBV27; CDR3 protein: ASSFGGQNIQY
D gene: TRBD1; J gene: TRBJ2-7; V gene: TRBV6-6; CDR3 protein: ASSSQGESYEQY
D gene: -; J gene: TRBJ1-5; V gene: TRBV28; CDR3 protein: ASKDRIGDQPQH
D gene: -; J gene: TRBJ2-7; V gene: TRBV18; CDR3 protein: ASSPRVRAEQY
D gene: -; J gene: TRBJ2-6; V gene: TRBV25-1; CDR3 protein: ASSDGAGANVLT
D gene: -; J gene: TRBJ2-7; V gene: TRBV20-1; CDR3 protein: SARDRGTVSYEQY
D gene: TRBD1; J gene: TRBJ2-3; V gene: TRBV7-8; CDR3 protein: ASRSTGGAFDTQY
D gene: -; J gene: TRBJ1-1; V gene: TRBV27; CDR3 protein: ASSLRGITEAF
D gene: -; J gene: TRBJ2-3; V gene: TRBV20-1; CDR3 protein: SASRYRTERGTDTQY
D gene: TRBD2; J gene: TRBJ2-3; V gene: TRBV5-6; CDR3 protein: ASSRDTGLAGGSDTQY
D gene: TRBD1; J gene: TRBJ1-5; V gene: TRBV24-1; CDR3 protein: ATLYRDRGYQPQH
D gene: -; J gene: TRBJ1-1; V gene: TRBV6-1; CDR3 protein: ASSEGRALGTEAF
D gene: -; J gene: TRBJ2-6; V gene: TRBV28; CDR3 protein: ASRNLIGANVLT
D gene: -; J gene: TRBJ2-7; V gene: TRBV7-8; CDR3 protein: ASSPYGRGNEQY
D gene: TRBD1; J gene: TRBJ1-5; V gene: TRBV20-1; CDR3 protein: SARADREGVGQPQH
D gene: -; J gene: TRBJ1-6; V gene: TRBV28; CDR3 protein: ASSLIRNSPLH
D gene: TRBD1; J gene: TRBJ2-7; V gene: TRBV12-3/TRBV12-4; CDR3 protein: ASSEQGDEQY
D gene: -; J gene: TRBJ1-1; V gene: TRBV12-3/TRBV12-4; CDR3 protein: ASSTQGNTEAF
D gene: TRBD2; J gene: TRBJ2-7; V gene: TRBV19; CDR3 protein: ASSKRAGESHEQY